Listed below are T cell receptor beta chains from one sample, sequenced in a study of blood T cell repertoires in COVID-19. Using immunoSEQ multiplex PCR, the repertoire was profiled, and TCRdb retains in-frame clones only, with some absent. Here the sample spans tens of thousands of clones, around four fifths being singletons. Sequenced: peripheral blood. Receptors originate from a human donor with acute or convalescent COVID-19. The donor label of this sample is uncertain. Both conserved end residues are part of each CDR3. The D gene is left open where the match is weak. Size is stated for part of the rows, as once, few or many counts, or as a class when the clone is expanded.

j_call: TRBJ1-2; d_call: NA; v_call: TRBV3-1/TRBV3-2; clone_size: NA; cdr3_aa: CASSREQGMYGYTF; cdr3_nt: TGTGCCAGCAGCCGAGAGCAGGGGATGTATGGCTACACCTTC
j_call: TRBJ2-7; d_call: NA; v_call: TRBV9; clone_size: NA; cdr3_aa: CASSVGESVSYEQYF; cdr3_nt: TGTGCCAGCAGCGTTGGGGAGTCCGTGTCCTACGAGCAGTACTTC
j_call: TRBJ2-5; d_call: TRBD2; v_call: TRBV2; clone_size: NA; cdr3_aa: CASSRASGGQETQYF; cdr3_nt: TGTGCCAGCTCCCGGGCTAGCGGGGGCCAAGAGACCCAGTACTTC
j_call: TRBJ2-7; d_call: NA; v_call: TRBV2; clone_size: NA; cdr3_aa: CASSEMGVAQLGALSYEQYF; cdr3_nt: TGTGCCAGCAGTGAAATGGGAGTAGCACAGTTGGGAGCTCTCTCCTACGAGCAGTACTTC
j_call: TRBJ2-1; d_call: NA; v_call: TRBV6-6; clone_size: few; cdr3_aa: CASSPLASSYNEQFF; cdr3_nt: TGTGCCAGCAGTCCCTTAGCGAGCTCCTACAATGAGCAGTTCTTC
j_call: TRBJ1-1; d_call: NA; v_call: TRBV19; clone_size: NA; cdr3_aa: CASSDPGLPPGGLEAFF; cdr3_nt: TGTGCCAGTAGCGACCCGGGACTCCCCCCCGGGGGGCTCGAAGCTTTCTTT
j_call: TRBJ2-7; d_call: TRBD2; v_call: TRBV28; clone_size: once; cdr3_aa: CASSLASGRGEQYF; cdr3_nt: TGTGCCAGCAGTTTAGCTAGCGGGAGAGGCGAGCAGTACTTC
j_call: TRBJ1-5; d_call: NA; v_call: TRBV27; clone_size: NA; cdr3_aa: CASSFYQGGNQPQHF; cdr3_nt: TGTGCCAGCAGTTTTTATCAGGGAGGGAATCAGCCCCAGCATTTT
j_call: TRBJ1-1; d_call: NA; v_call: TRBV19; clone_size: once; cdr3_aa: CASSIPTPQNTEAFF; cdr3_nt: TGTGCCAGTAGTATCCCGACACCCCAGAACACTGAAGCTTTCTTT
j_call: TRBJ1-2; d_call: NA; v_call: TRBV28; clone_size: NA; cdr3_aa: CASSPPGTTFGYGYTF; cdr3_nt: TGTGCCAGCAGTCCCCCCGGGACAACCTTTGGCTATGGCTACACCTTC
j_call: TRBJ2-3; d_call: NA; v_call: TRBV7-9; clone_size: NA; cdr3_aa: CASSFQGWSGTDTQYF; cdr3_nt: TGTGCCAGCAGCTTCCAGGGGTGGTCTGGCACAGATACGCAGTATTTT
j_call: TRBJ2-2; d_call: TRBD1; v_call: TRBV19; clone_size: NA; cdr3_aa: CASIRQGSVGGELFF; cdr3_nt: TGTGCCAGTATCCGACAGGGTTCTGTTGGCGGGGAGCTGTTTTTT